This is a list of T cell receptor beta chains from one sample in a study of T cells in Graves' hyperthyroidism and ophthalmopathy. TCRdb called the multiplex PCR reads again in MiXCR, with one record for every CDR3 protein. Of about 710,000 distinct CDR3 sequences in the sample, roughly 15% were seen once. Sequencing input: blood. These receptors were collected from a man younger than 30 with Graves' hyperthyroidism. CDR3s include the opening cysteine and the closing phenylalanine or tryptophan. Each record gives: V gene, J gene, D gene, clone size, CDR3 DNA, CDR3 protein. D genes are given only for firm matches. For some rows the clone size is stated as once, few or many, or as a class when expanded; others skip it.

V: TRBV5-1
J: TRBJ2-1
D: TRBD1
size: few
DNA: TGCGCCAGCAGCTCGAGTTGGACAGGGGGCAATGAGCAGTTCTTC
CDR3: CASSSSWTGGNEQFF

V: TRBV7-2
J: TRBJ2-6
D: TRBD1
size: .
DNA: TGTGCCAGCAGCTCCACCGGGACAGGGGTTTCAGGGGCCAACGTCCTGACTTTC
CDR3: CASSSTGTGVSGANVLTF

V: TRBV12-3/TRBV12-4
J: TRBJ1-1
D: .
size: many
DNA: TGTGCCAGCAGCTCGGACACCCCGCAGAACACTGAAGCTTTCTTT
CDR3: CASSSDTPQNTEAFF

V: TRBV7-3
J: TRBJ2-6
D: .
size: many
DNA: TGTGCCAGCAGCTTAGCGGGGGCGTCTGGGGCCAACGTCCTGACTTTC
CDR3: CASSLAGASGANVLTF

V: TRBV20-1
J: TRBJ2-1
D: TRBD1
size: many
DNA: TGCAGTGCTAGCATAGGGACAGGGAGGGTCAATGAGCAGTTCTTC
CDR3: CSASIGTGRVNEQFF

V: TRBV10-3
J: TRBJ2-5
D: TRBD2
size: few
DNA: TGTGCCATCGGGGGAGGGCCAGCCCAAGAGACCCAGTACTTC
CDR3: CAIGGGPAQETQYF

V: TRBV6-2/TRBV6-3
J: TRBJ2-3
D: TRBD2
size: many
DNA: TGTGCCACCAGGACTAGCGGGAGTGATACGCAGTATTTT
CDR3: CATRTSGSDTQYF

V: TRBV12-3/TRBV12-4
J: TRBJ2-1
D: TRBD2
size: many
DNA: TGTGCCAGCAGTCACCCCGGCGGGCTAGCGGGAAGACGACAGACCTACAATGAGCAGTTCTTC
CDR3: CASSHPGGLAGRRQTYNEQFF

V: TRBV29-1
J: TRBJ2-5
D: TRBD1
size: .
DNA: TGCAGCGGCCGGACCCGCCACAGGGGGCGCGAGACCCAGTACTTC
CDR3: CSGRTRHRGRETQYF

V: TRBV27
J: TRBJ1-5
D: .
size: many
DNA: TGTGCCAGCAGTAACCTCAGGGAACGACAGCCCCAGCATTTT
CDR3: CASSNLRERQPQHF

V: TRBV7-8
J: TRBJ2-3
D: .
size: many
DNA: TGTGCCAGCAGCTTAGAAGGGTTCGCAGATACGCAGTATTTT
CDR3: CASSLEGFADTQYF

V: TRBV20-1
J: TRBJ2-3
D: .
size: many
DNA: TGCAGTGCTAGGGACAGCCGATTCCACACAGATACGCAGTATTTT
CDR3: CSARDSRFHTDTQYF

V: TRBV29-1
J: TRBJ2-3
D: .
size: few
DNA: TGCAGCGTTGAAAAATATGATACGCAGTATTTT
CDR3: CSVEKYDTQYF

V: TRBV7-9
J: TRBJ1-4
D: TRBD1
size: many
DNA: TGTGCCAGCAGCCCAACAGGGGGCGCGGGTGAAAAACTGTTTTTT
CDR3: CASSPTGGAGEKLFF

V: TRBV18
J: TRBJ1-5
D: TRBD1
size: many
DNA: TGTGCCAGCTCTCTAGAACAGGGGACCTATCAGCCCCAGCATTTT
CDR3: CASSLEQGTYQPQHF

V: TRBV24-1
J: TRBJ2-1
D: TRBD2
size: many
DNA: TGTGCCACCAGTGTGGGACTAGCGGGATGGGAGCAGTTCTTC
CDR3: CATSVGLAGWEQFF

V: TRBV11-2
J: TRBJ2-7
D: .
size: many
DNA: TGTGCCAGCAGCTTGACCAGGGCGGACGAGCAGTACTTC
CDR3: CASSLTRADEQYF

V: TRBV19
J: TRBJ2-7
D: TRBD1
size: many
DNA: TGTGCCAGTAGTATAGGGACAGGGGACTACGAGCAGTACTTC
CDR3: CASSIGTGDYEQYF

V: TRBV7-9
J: TRBJ2-3
D: .
size: many
DNA: TGTGCCAGCAGCTTAGCGCAAACTGCAGATACGCAGTATTTT
CDR3: CASSLAQTADTQYF

V: TRBV30
J: TRBJ2-5
D: .
size: many
DNA: TGTGCCTGGAGTGAACGGTTGGCAGGGACCCAGTACTTC
CDR3: CAWSERLAGTQYF

V: TRBV18
J: TRBJ1-5
D: TRBD1
size: many
DNA: TGTGCCAGCTCACCAGCGGGGACAGGGTTTCAGCCCCAGCATTTT
CDR3: CASSPAGTGFQPQHF

V: TRBV6-2/TRBV6-3
J: TRBJ2-1
D: .
size: few
DNA: TGTGCCAGCAGCCTTACCTCGGAGGGGCATGAGCAGTTCTTC
CDR3: CASSLTSEGHEQFF

V: TRBV7-2
J: TRBJ2-1
D: TRBD2
size: many
DNA: TGTGCCAGCAGCTTAGTGGCTAGCGGGGTCTACAATGAGCAGTTCTTC
CDR3: CASSLVASGVYNEQFF

V: TRBV28
J: TRBJ2-7
D: TRBD1
size: many
DNA: TGTGCCAGCAGGGACAGGGTAGTAGTCTACGAGCAGTACTTC
CDR3: CASRDRVVVYEQYF

V: TRBV3-1
J: TRBJ2-2
D: .
size: .
DNA: TGTGCCAGCAGCCCCCCGAGCCGGAGGGGGGAGCTGTTTTTT
CDR3: CASSPPSRRGELFF

V: TRBV9
J: TRBJ2-2
D: TRBD1
size: .
DNA: TGTGCCAGCAGCGTGACAGGGTCCGGGGAGCTGTTTTTT
CDR3: CASSVTGSGELFF

V: TRBV15
J: TRBJ2-2
D: TRBD2
size: .
DNA: TGTGCCACCTTAAGTGGGGGGGGAGCTAACACCGGGGAGCTGTTTTTT
CDR3: CATLSGGGANTGELFF

V: TRBV19
J: TRBJ2-7
D: TRBD2
size: few
DNA: TGTGCCAGTGCAACCGGGACTAGCGCGTCCTACGAGCAGTACTTC
CDR3: CASATGTSASYEQYF

V: TRBV7-2
J: TRBJ1-2
D: .
size: .
DNA: TGTGCCAGCAGCTTAGAGGTTCTTTTCCGAGCAGGGACCAAATTAAATAACTATGGCTACACCTTC
CDR3: CASSLEVLFRAGTKLNNYGYTF

V: TRBV20-1
J: TRBJ2-5
D: TRBD2
size: many
DNA: TGCAGTGCTAGCGCCGGTTGGCTAGCGGGAGAGACCCAGTACTTC
CDR3: CSASAGWLAGETQYF

V: TRBV18
J: TRBJ1-5
D: .
size: .
DNA: TGTGCCAGCTCACCAAGTATTGGGGCAGTCCAGCATTTT
CDR3: CASSPSIGAVQHF